The 30 T cell receptor beta chains below all came from one sample that was sequenced in a study of cytomegalovirus exposure and HLA in healthy donors (dated by TCRdb to 2016 to 2017). The library was generated by the immunoSEQ multiplex PCR assay. A mixture of 60 forward primers for TCR Vbeta segments and 13 reverse primers for TCR Jbeta segments was used in the multiplex PCR. TCRdb provides this immuneACCESS table in a form limited to in-frame rearrangements. Some clones are lacking; in checked studies, under half of them reflect an unresolved V gene, and why the rest are absent is not known. For this sample the table gives 50,000 to 70,000 clones, of which about four fifths were detected only once. Roughly 7.1% of the sample lies in the top ten. Sequenced: PBMCs. The receptors originated from a man aged 25-45 years in good health and CMV-seropositive.

The genes are TRBV28 and TRBJ1-3; 7 nucleotides align to TRBD1. The CDR3 has 17 residues. V shed 5 bases, J shed 0 bases, and the junction held 10 bases outside the gene matches. The germline gives CDR1 MDHEN, CDR2 SYDVKM. CDR3 residues: CASSRNLGGGSGNTIYF. As DNA, the CDR3 is TGTGCCAGCAGTCGGAATCTAGGGGGCGGCTCTGGAAACACCATATATTTT.

The chain joins TRBV7-2 to TRBJ1-6; TRBD1 aligns across 7 bases. The germline CDR1 and CDR2 sequences are SGHTA and FQGNSA. This CDR3 spans 15 amino acids. V lost 2 bases and J lost 9; bases outside the gene matches: 7. The CDR3 protein is CASSLRQGSSSPLHF. CDR3 nucleotide sequence: TGTGCCAGCAGCTTAAGACAGGGTAGTTCTTCACCCCTCCACTTT.

This rearrangement joins TRBV27 to TRBJ1-2; the D is unclear. Per the germline V gene, CDR1 is MNHEY and CDR2 is SMNVEV (reference sequence). The V gene lost 8 bases and the J gene lost 8 bases, with 27 bases spanning the gap. There are 16 residues in the CDR3. This chain's CDR3 is CASGRKSRLAGWGYTF. The CDR3 nucleotides read TGTGCCAGCGGGAGGAAGTCCCGATTGGCGGGTTGGGGCTACACCTTC.

This clone was detected only once. The V call is TRBV5-4, the J call TRBJ1-1; TRBD1 matches at 10 bases. CDR1 is SGHNT and CDR2 is YYREEE in the germline V gene (reference sequence). This CDR3 has 13 amino acids. The V gene end was trimmed by 4 bases and the J gene end by 10 bases; junction bases not matched to a gene: 7. CDR3 DNA: TGTGCCAGCAGCCCCGGACAGGGGGTGGTAGCTTTCTTT. Its protein is CASSPGQGVVAFF. Full variable domain (remainder filled in from reference TRBV5-4 and TRBJ1-1): ETGVTQSPTHLIKTRGQQVTLRCSSQSGHNTVSWYQQALGQGPQFIFQYYREEENGRGNFPPRFSGLQFPNYSSELNVNALELDDSALYLCASSPGQGVVAFFGQGTRLTVV.

The V call is TRBV29-1, the J call TRBJ1-1, with 9 bases fitting TRBD1. In germline, CDR1 is SQVTM, CDR2 ANQGSEA. J lost 4 bases, V lost 6 bases, and 3 bases had no gene match. This CDR3 contains 12 residues. Here the CDR3 DNA reads TGCAGCGTACTGACAGGGGGCACTGAAGCTTTCTTT. This encodes CSVLTGGTEAFF. Looking up the rest from reference TRBV29-1 and TRBJ1-1 gives the full variable domain: SAVISQKPSRDICQRGTSLTIQCQVDSQVTMMFWYRQQPGQSLTLIATANQGSEATYESGFVIDKFPISRPNLTFSTLTVSNMSPEDSSIYLCSVLTGGTEAFFGQGTRLTVV.

The rearrangement uses TRBV28 and TRBJ1-6; 10 positions agree with TRBD1. The CDR3 contains 17 residues. Unmatched junction bases numbered 10, after V lost 6 bases and J lost 5 bases. Germline-derived CDR1 and CDR2 are MDHEN and SYDVKM. The CDR3 sequence: CASSSLIGTGDNSPLHF. The DNA of the CDR3 is TGTGCCAGCAGCTCTCTAATTGGGACAGGGGATAATTCACCCCTCCACTTT.

The chain has TRBV7-2 and TRBJ1-1; the D is unclear. CDR3 length: 11 amino acids. CDR1 is SGHTA, CDR2 FQGNSA, per germline. V lost 4 bases and J lost 4, with 4 bases in between. CDR3 region: CASSSFTEAFF. In DNA, the CDR3 is TGTGCCAGCAGCTCTTTCACTGAAGCTTTCTTT. The variable domain in full, with the rest retrieved from reference TRBV7-2 and TRBJ1-1, is GAGVSQSPSNKVTEKGKDVELRCDPISGHTALYWYRQSLGQGLEFLIYFQGNSAPDKSGLPSDRFSAERTGGSVSTLTIQRTQQEDSAVYLCASSSFTEAFFGQGTRLTVV.

This chain's CDR3 is CASSIVGTGYEQYF. The CDR3 nucleotides are TGTGCCAGTAGTATAGTGGGGACAGGCTACGAGCAGTACTTC. The V and J genes are TRBV19 and TRBJ2-7; 8 bases match TRBD1. Germline V lookup: CDR1 LNHDA, CDR2 SQIVND (reference sequence). CDR3 length: 14 amino acids. With V trimmed by 1 base and J by 3 bases, 2 bases remained unmatched. The variable domain in full, with the rest retrieved from reference TRBV19 and TRBJ2-7, is DGGITQSPKYLFRKEGQNVTLSCEQNLNHDAMYWYRQDPGQGLRLIYYSQIVNDFQKGDIAEGYSVSREKKESFPLTVTSAQKNPTAFYLCASSIVGTGYEQYFGPGTRLTVT.

This chain uses TRBV25-1 with TRBJ1-6; 7 bases are shared with TRBD1. Looked up from germline, CDR1 is MGHDK and CDR2 is SYGVNS. The CDR3 covers 17 residues. Trimming cost V 4 bases and J 0 bases; bases outside gene matches: 6. The CDR3, as DNA: TGTGCCAGCAGTGGAGGGGGCTTATTCTCCTATAATTCACCCCTCCACTTT. It yields the protein CASSGGGLFSYNSPLHF.

The chain is built from TRBV7-9 and TRBJ2-5; D is possibly TRBD2 (5 bases). In germline, CDR1 is SEHNR, CDR2 FQNEAQ (reference sequence). The CDR3 sequence is 15 residues long. V lost 4 bases to trimming and J lost 1 base, with 13 bases between them. The CDR3 loop is CASSSRERVQETQYF. The CDR3 DNA is TGTGCCAGCAGCTCCCGGGAAAGGGTCCAAGAGACCCAGTACTTC.

This chain uses TRBV9 with TRBJ1-1, with 8 bases identical to TRBD1. In germline, CDR1 is SGDLS, CDR2 YYNGEE. The junction had 11 bases not matched to a gene; V was cut back by 0 bases and J by 4 bases. The CDR3 length is 17 residues. The CDR3 sequence is CASSVAPGTGRGTEAFF. Written as DNA, the CDR3 is TGTGCCAGCAGCGTAGCTCCCGGGACAGGAAGGGGCACTGAAGCTTTCTTT.

This clone has a handful of counts. The chain employs TRBV6-6 and TRBJ2-7; possible D gene TRBD2, 7 bases. Germline V gives CDR1 MNHNY, CDR2 SVGAGI (reference sequence). The V gene lost 7 bases and the J gene lost 3 bases, with 22 bases spanning the gap. The CDR3 sequence is 16 residues long. CDR3 nucleotide sequence: TGTGCCAGCATACTAGGGGGGGCAGGAGATATCTACGAGCAGTACTTC. Translated: CASILGGAGDIYEQYF.

This chain links TRBV7-2 with TRBJ2-7; 9 bases are shared with TRBD1. The CDR3 sequence is 14 residues long. Germline CDR1 and CDR2: SGHTA and FQGNSA. The trim removed 4 bases at V and 12 bases at J, leaving 13 bases unmatched. The CDR3 loop is CASSSQEGTGKAYF. CDR3 DNA: TGTGCCAGCAGCTCCCAAGAGGGGACAGGGAAAGCGTACTTC.

This sequence joins TRBV2 and TRBJ2-7; D is possibly TRBD2 (5 bases). Trimming took 2 bases from V and 7 from J, leaving 18 bases between them. Germline lookup yields CDR1 SNHLY and CDR2 FYNNEI. The length of the CDR3 is 15 residues. CDR3 amino acids: CASSEIGLVRDEQYF. The CDR3 DNA follows: TGTGCCAGCAGTGAAATAGGGCTCGTCCGGGATGAGCAGTACTTC.

CDR3 loop: CASSLGTSGGNEQFF. The CDR3 DNA is TGTGCCAGCAGCTTAGGAACTAGCGGGGGCAATGAGCAGTTCTTC. V gene TRBV7-9 combines with J gene TRBJ2-1; TRBD2 matches 11 bases. The CDR3 has 15 amino acids. CDR1 and CDR2 from the germline V gene are SEHNR and FQNEAQ (reference sequence). J lost 6 bases, V lost 1 base, and 2 bases had no gene match.

This clone was counted between two and nine times. The V call is TRBV27, the J call TRBJ2-1; D gene uncertain. Per the germline V gene, CDR1 is MNHEY and CDR2 is SMNVEV (reference sequence). The CDR3 runs 15 residues. With 6 bases removed from V and 0 bases from J, the gap between germline ends came to 12 bases. CDR3 loop: CASRDTLSSYNEQFF. The DNA of the CDR3 is TGTGCCAGCAGAGATACCCTTAGCTCCTACAATGAGCAGTTCTTC.

This clone was seen a handful of times. The chain is built from TRBV6-5 and TRBJ2-7; D possibly corresponds to TRBD1 (5 bases). CDR1 is MNHEY, CDR2 SVGAGI, per germline. Trimming left V 6 bases short and J 3 bases short, with 9 bases between. This CDR3 is 12 amino acids long. As DNA, the CDR3 is TGTGCCAGCAGCGCGACAGTCTACGAGCAGTACTTC. This gives the protein CASSATVYEQYF.

This chain connects TRBV29-1 to TRBJ1-3, with 10 bases that match TRBD1. The CDR3 totals 16 residues. Germline-derived CDR1 and CDR2 are SQVTM and ANQGSEA. The J segment lost 1 base and the V segment lost 3 bases, leaving 6 bases of the junction unmatched. DNA of the CDR3: TGCAGCGTTGACCTTTGGGACAGGGGATCTGGAAACACCATATATTTT. Protein: CSVDLWDRGSGNTIYF.

The DNA of the CDR3 is TGTGCCAGTAGTATGGGTTGGCAGGAAAATGGCTACACCTTC. Amino acids: CASSMGWQENGYTF. The genes are TRBV19 and TRBJ1-2; D gene uncertain. The CDR3 covers 14 residues. Germline assignment: CDR1 LNHDA and CDR2 SQIVND (reference sequence). Trimming pared 3 bases from V and 6 bases from J, leaving 14 bases between.

This clone was seen just once. CDR3 residues: CASRVRGQANYGYTF. Written as DNA, the CDR3 is TGTGCCAGCAGGGTGAGAGGACAGGCCAACTATGGCTACACCTTC. The rearrangement links TRBV27 to TRBJ1-2; 7 nucleotides match TRBD1. This CDR3 is built from 15 residues. J was trimmed by 2 bases and V by 6 bases; bases with no gene match: 9. Germline-derived CDR1 and CDR2 are MNHEY and SMNVEV (reference sequence).

CDR3 in DNA: TGTGCCATCAAAGGGACAGGGCCCTACGAGCAGTACTTC. It encodes CAIKGTGPYEQYF. The chain recombines TRBV10-3 with TRBJ2-7; 9 bases line up with TRBD1. Germline V gene data show CDR1 as ENHRY and CDR2 as SYGVKD. This CDR3 is 13 amino acids long. V lost 7 bases and J lost 2; bases outside the gene matches: 3.

V usage is TRBV28 and J usage is TRBJ1-2, with 7 nucleotides matching TRBD1. Trimming cost V 2 bases and J 7 bases; bases outside gene matches: 4. The CDR3 runs to 13 residues. CDR1 and CDR2 from the germline V gene are MDHEN and SYDVKM. The CDR3 protein is CASSLRGQGGYTF. CDR3 DNA: TGTGCCAGCAGTTTAAGGGGGCAGGGTGGCTACACCTTC.

This rearrangement joins TRBV7-8 to TRBJ1-5, with D perhaps TRBD1 (5 bases). Germline CDR1 and CDR2: SGHVS and FQNEAQ. With 5 bases removed from V and 7 bases from J, the gap between germline ends came to 15 bases. The CDR3 is made up of 14 amino acids. DNA for the CDR3: TGTGCCAGCAGCACCTCACAGGCCAGGCAGCCCCAGCATTTT. Residues: CASSTSQARQPQHF.

This clone showed up just once. The rearrangement links TRBV7-2 to TRBJ2-7; D uncertain. V was shortened by 2 bases and J by 6 bases, with 8 bases between the two germline ends. CDR3 length: 12 residues. The germline V gene has CDR1 SGHTA and CDR2 FQGNSA. The CDR3 DNA follows: TGTGCCAGCAGCTTACAGGTCTCCGAGCAGTACTTC. As protein: CASSLQVSEQYF.

The chain is built from TRBV19 and TRBJ1-6; D remains ambiguous. This CDR3 region has 16 residues. CDR1 LNHDA and CDR2 SQIVND come from the germline V gene (reference sequence). With 6 bases removed from V and 5 bases from J, the gap between germline ends came to 17 bases. The CDR3 spells CASSFSRTGDNSPLHF. CDR3 bases: TGTGCCAGTAGCTTCTCCCGGACGGGAGATAATTCACCCCTCCACTTT.

This chain links TRBV6-4 with TRBJ2-3; TRBD1 is a possible D gene (6 bases). V shed 0 bases and J shed 5 bases, with 9 bases lying between them. The CDR3 covers 14 residues. The V gene's germline CDR1 is MRHNA and CDR2 SNTAGT. CDR3 in DNA: TGTGCCAGCAGTGACTCTTTAGGGGGAGATACGCAGTATTTT. It specifies CASSDSLGGDTQYF.

This chain links TRBV4-3 with TRBJ2-5, with 12 bases matching TRBD2. Germline values: CDR1 LGHNA, CDR2 YSLEER. With 2 bases clipped from V and 4 bases from J, the junction kept 5 bases outside the gene matches. This CDR3 has 16 amino acids. The CDR3 DNA follows: TGCGCCAGCAGCCAAAGCCCTAGCGGGGGGGGAGAGACCCAGTACTTC. Translating it yields CASSQSPSGGGETQYF.

The genes are TRBV5-4 and TRBJ1-1; TRBD1 agrees at 8 bases. V was clipped by 4 bases and J by 0 bases; unmatched bases: 17. The germline V gene has CDR1 SGHNT and CDR2 YYREEE (reference sequence). The CDR3 runs to 19 residues. This CDR3 is CASSDMSVGTGLLNTEAFF. The CDR3 DNA reads as TGTGCCAGCAGCGATATGTCCGTCGGGACAGGCCTTTTGAACACTGAAGCTTTCTTT.

V usage is TRBV5-4 and J usage is TRBJ2-4, with D perhaps matching TRBD1 (6 bases). V dropped 0 bases and J dropped 0 bases, with 10 bases sitting between them. From germline, CDR1 is SGHNT and CDR2 YYREEE (reference sequence). This CDR3 comprises 16 residues. The CDR3 here is CASSLGQGLAKNIQYF. For the CDR3, the DNA is TGTGCCAGCAGCTTGGGTCAGGGGCTAGCCAAAAACATTCAGTACTTC. Full variable domain (remainder filled in from reference TRBV5-4 and TRBJ2-4): ETGVTQSPTHLIKTRGQQVTLRCSSQSGHNTVSWYQQALGQGPQFIFQYYREEENGRGNFPPRFSGLQFPNYSSELNVNALELDDSALYLCASSLGQGLAKNIQYFGAGTRLSVL.

This chain joins TRBV4-3 and TRBJ1-5; D gene uncertain. The ends were cut back, 0 bases at V and 2 bases at J, with 11 bases in the middle. This CDR3 is built from 16 residues. The germline CDR1 and CDR2 sequences are LGHNA and YSLEER. The CDR3 protein is CASSQDRRGGNQPQHF. CDR3 DNA sequence: TGCGCCAGCAGCCAAGATAGGCGCGGGGGCAATCAGCCCCAGCATTTT.